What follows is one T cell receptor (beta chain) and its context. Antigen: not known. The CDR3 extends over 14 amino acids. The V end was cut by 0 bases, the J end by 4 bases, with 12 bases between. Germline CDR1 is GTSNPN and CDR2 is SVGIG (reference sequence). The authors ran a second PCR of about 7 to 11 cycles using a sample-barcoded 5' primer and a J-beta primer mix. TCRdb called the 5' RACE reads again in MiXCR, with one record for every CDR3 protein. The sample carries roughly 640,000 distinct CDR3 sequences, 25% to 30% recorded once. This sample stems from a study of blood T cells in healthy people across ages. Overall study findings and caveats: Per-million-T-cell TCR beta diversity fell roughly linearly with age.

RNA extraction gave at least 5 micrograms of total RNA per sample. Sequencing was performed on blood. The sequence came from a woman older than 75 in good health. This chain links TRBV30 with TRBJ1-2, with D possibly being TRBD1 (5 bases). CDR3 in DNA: TGTGCCTGGAGTGTTTCGGGACGGGTCTATGGCTACACCTTC. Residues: CAWSVSGRVYGYTF.